These 24 T cell receptor beta chains were all obtained from the same sample, sequenced in a study of post-analysis software for immune sequencing data. Study-wide points: TRBV segments more frequent in patients than in controls numbered roughly 5 and included TRBV5-6, TRBV5-1 and TRBV20-1.

These TCRs' antigens remain unknown. TCR beta cDNA libraries included unique molecular identifiers. MiXCR, applied by TCRdb to the PCR reads, yields one record per CDR3 protein. The sample yields roughly 670,000 distinct CDR3 sequences, approximately 59% seen once. Sequencing was done on a sample of blood. The receptor source for this set is a girl aged 2-10 years with multiple sclerosis.

V and J are TRBV5-1 and TRBJ1-6; a weak D match, TRBD1 (5 bases). This CDR3 comprises 13 residues. Trimming took off 3 bases at V and 8 bases at J, with 9 bases between the two ends. Germline values: CDR1 SGHRS, CDR2 YFSETQ. The CDR3 coding sequence is TGCGCCAGCAGCTCTGGAGGGGATTCACCCCTCCACTTT. Residues: CASSSGGDSPLHF.

V gene TRBV7-8 combines with J gene TRBJ2-6; a possible D gene is TRBD1 (6 bases). Germline CDR1 and CDR2: SGHVS and FQNEAQ. This CDR3 comprises 20 residues. V was pared by 0 bases and J by 2 bases, with 20 bases between. In DNA, the CDR3 is TGTGCCAGCAGCTTAGCCCCCTCCGCAGGGGTGGTAACTGGGGCCAACGTCCTGACTTTC. As protein: CASSLAPSAGVVTGANVLTF. Full variable domain (remainder filled in from reference TRBV7-8 and TRBJ2-6): GAGVSQSPRYKVAKRGQDVALRCDPISGHVSLFWYQQALGQGPEFLTYFQNEAQLDKSGLPSDRFFAERPEGSVSTLKIQRTQQEDSAVYLCASSLAPSAGVVTGANVLTFGAGSRLTVL.

This rearrangement joins TRBV27 to TRBJ2-7; D unresolved. The germline V and J ends were trimmed by 6 bases and 2 bases, with 11 bases remaining between them. Looked up from germline, CDR1 is MNHEY and CDR2 is SMNVEV (reference sequence). CDR3 length: 13 residues. CDR3 protein: CASRIGLTYEQYF. DNA for the CDR3: TGTGCCAGCAGAATAGGTCTAACCTACGAGCAGTACTTC.

The rearrangement uses TRBV24-1 and TRBJ2-1; 10 nucleotides agree with TRBD1. CDR3 length: 16 residues. Germline V gene sequence: CDR1 KGHDR, CDR2 SFDVKD. Trimming at V came to 1 base and at J to 8 bases, leaving 7 bases not matched to a gene. CDR3 region: CATSDFPGQGTHEQFF. CDR3 nucleotide sequence: TGTGCCACCAGTGATTTCCCGGGACAGGGGACCCATGAGCAGTTCTTC.

The chain has TRBV5-1 and TRBJ2-1, with TRBD1 matching over 7 bases. V dropped 3 bases and J dropped 4; count of bases not matched to a gene: 10. CDR3 size: 16 residues. Germline CDR1 and CDR2: SGHRS and YFSETQ. The CDR3 sequence: CASSSSGQAGYNEQFF. CDR3 bases: TGCGCCAGCAGCTCCTCTGGACAGGCCGGATACAATGAGCAGTTCTTC. Full variable domain (rest looked up from reference TRBV5-1 and TRBJ2-1): KAGVTQTPRYLIKTRGQQVTLSCSPISGHRSVSWYQQTPGQGLQFLFEYFSETQRNKGNFPGRFSGRQFSNSRSEMNVSTLELGDSALYLCASSSSGQAGYNEQFFGPGTRLTVL.

This chain links TRBV12-3 or TRBV12-4 with TRBJ2-3, with D perhaps matching TRBD2 (5 bases). V dropped 6 bases and J dropped 2 bases, with 21 bases sitting between them. This CDR3 comprises 17 residues. CDR3 protein: CASSQRINWRLTDTQYF. Here the CDR3 DNA reads TGTGCCAGCAGCCAAAGGATCAATTGGAGGCTCACAGATACGCAGTATTTT.

The chain combines TRBV6-1 with TRBJ2-7; D is perhaps TRBD2 (5 bases). V lost 4 bases and J 1 base, leaving 11 bases between the germline ends. The CDR3 consists of 14 residues. Germline V gene lookup returns CDR1 MNHNS and CDR2 SASEGT. The CDR3 spells CASSGGGFSYEQYF. The CDR3 bases are TGTGCCAGCAGTGGAGGAGGTTTTTCCTACGAGCAGTACTTC.

The gene calls are TRBV29-1 and TRBJ1-1; a possible D gene is TRBD1 (6 bases). The germline gives CDR1 SQVTM, CDR2 ANQGSEA. V was cut by 7 bases and J by 3 bases, with 12 bases left in between. The CDR3 extends over 12 amino acids. The CDR3 is CSGTRGHTEAFF. The CDR3, as DNA: TGCAGCGGGACACGGGGGCACACTGAAGCTTTCTTT.

This clonotype was seen a handful of times. The chain links TRBV12-3 or TRBV12-4 to TRBJ2-7, with a possible D match to TRBD2 (6 bases). The CDR3 totals 12 residues. Trimming removed 8 bases at V and 5 bases at J, with 13 bases between. The DNA of the CDR3 is TGTGCCAGCGCCCGGACTAACGACGAGCAGTACTTC. Encoded protein: CASARTNDEQYF.

The rearrangement links TRBV29-1 to TRBJ1-2; D uncertain. Trimming cost V 3 bases and J 4 bases, with 9 bases left between them. The CDR3 loop spans 12 amino acids. Germline V gene lookup returns CDR1 SQVTM and CDR2 ANQGSEA. CDR3: CSVDVDLYGYTF. The CDR3 DNA sequence: TGCAGCGTTGATGTGGACCTCTATGGCTACACCTTC.

The CDR3 here is CSAREVGVGGSPLHF. As DNA, the CDR3 is TGCAGTGCTAGAGAGGTCGGGGTTGGAGGCTCACCCCTCCACTTT. This chain joins TRBV20-1 and TRBJ1-6; D call uncertain. This CDR3 is built from 15 residues. Trimming left V 0 bases short and J 10 bases short, with 16 bases between. Germline lookup yields CDR1 DFQATT and CDR2 SNEGSKA (reference sequence).

The chain has TRBV20-1 and TRBJ2-4; D possibly matches TRBD1 or TRBD2 (5 bases each). The CDR3 runs 15 residues. Trimming shortened V by 3 bases and J by 0 bases, and 12 bases separated the two germline ends. CDR1 DFQATT and CDR2 SNEGSKA come from the germline V gene (reference sequence). The CDR3: CSARGPGAAKNIQYF. DNA for the CDR3: TGCAGTGCTAGGGGCCCCGGGGCAGCCAAAAACATTCAGTACTTC.

V usage is TRBV20-1 and J usage is TRBJ2-1; D not resolved. There are 14 residues in the CDR3. Germline CDR1 and CDR2: DFQATT and SNEGSKA (reference sequence). Between the trimmed V and J ends, which lost 3 bases and 5 bases, there was a span of 14 bases. CDR3 in amino acids: CSASSAVPHNEQFF. The CDR3 DNA is TGCAGTGCTAGCTCCGCGGTACCCCACAATGAGCAGTTCTTC.

A few counts support this clonotype. J is TRBJ2-1 and V is TRBV5-1, with TRBD2 identical over 14 bases. CDR3 length: 16 amino acids. Trimming at V came to 5 bases and at J to 5 bases, leaving 6 bases not matched to a gene. Germline-derived CDR1 and CDR2 are SGHRS and YFSETQ. The CDR3 loop reads CASRRLAGGPDNEQFF. In DNA, the CDR3 is TGCGCCAGCAGACGACTAGCGGGAGGGCCCGACAATGAGCAGTTCTTC.

The chain links TRBV20-1 to TRBJ2-1, with 8 bases that match TRBD2. Germline V gene lookup returns CDR1 DFQATT and CDR2 SNEGSKA (reference sequence). The trim removed 5 bases at V and 7 bases at J, leaving 16 bases unmatched. The CDR3 extends over 16 amino acids. The CDR3 DNA sequence: TGCAGTGCTTATAACGAATGGATAGCGGGAAGGAATGAGCAGTTCTTC. It yields the protein CSAYNEWIAGRNEQFF.

This clonotype was seen a few times. The chain employs TRBV6-2 or TRBV6-3 and TRBJ2-7, with D perhaps matching TRBD1 (6 bases). The germline gives CDR1 MNHEY, CDR2 SVGEGT. The CDR3 extends over 13 amino acids. The V end was cut by 6 bases, the J end by 3 bases, with 12 bases between. The CDR3 loop reads CASSLNRDYEQYF. DNA of the CDR3: TGTGCCAGCAGCCTAAACAGGGACTACGAGCAGTACTTC.

The chain is built from TRBV6-6 and TRBJ1-2; D uncertain. Germline V gene sequence: CDR1 MNHNY, CDR2 SVGAGI (reference sequence). V was pared by 0 bases and J by 8 bases, with 10 bases between. This CDR3 has 13 amino acids. CDR3 amino acids: CASSYSAGYGYTF. CDR3 DNA: TGTGCCAGCAGTTACTCAGCCGGATACGGCTACACCTTC.

This chain uses TRBV29-1 with TRBJ1-2, with 7 positions matching TRBD1. Trimming removed 7 bases from V and 0 bases from J; junction bases left unmatched: 14. Germline V CDR1 and CDR2: SQVTM, ANQGSEA. CDR3 size: 16 residues. In DNA form, the CDR3 reads TGCAGCGCCAGGGGGGGACCGATCGAATCTAACTATGGCTACACCTTC. Translation: CSARGGPIESNYGYTF.

There are many counts of this clonotype. The rearrangement links TRBV4-1 to TRBJ2-3, with 12 bases lining up with TRBD2. V lost 4 bases and J lost 4; bases outside the gene matches: 0. Germline V gene lookup returns CDR1 MGHRA and CDR2 YSYEKL. CDR3 length: 14 amino acids. The CDR3 region is CASSPSGRADTQYF. The CDR3 DNA follows: TGCGCCAGCAGCCCTAGCGGGAGGGCAGATACGCAGTATTTT.

This chain joins TRBV15 and TRBJ2-5, with D possibly being TRBD1 or TRBD2 (5 bases each). The CDR3 is 14 residues long. The V gene's germline CDR1 is LNHNV and CDR2 YYDKDF (reference sequence). V was trimmed by 1 base and J by 3 bases, leaving 9 bases between them. The CDR3 region has the DNA TGTGCCACCAGCAGAGTGGGGACGGAAGAGACCCAGTACTTC. Translation: CATSRVGTEETQYF.

The V call is TRBV12-3 or TRBV12-4, the J call TRBJ1-1; D is perhaps TRBD1 (6 bases). CDR3 size: 12 residues. V was clipped by 1 base and J by 12 bases, with 12 bases between them. The CDR3: CASSLGNRVTFF. The CDR3 nucleotides read TGTGCCAGCAGTTTAGGGAACAGGGTGACTTTCTTT.

The genes are TRBV13 and TRBJ2-3; 7 bases align to TRBD2. Trimming took 1 base from V and 3 from J; bases not matched to a gene: 4. This CDR3 spans 15 amino acids. Germline CDR1 and CDR2: PRHDT and FYEKMQ (reference sequence). In nucleotides, the CDR3 is TGTGCCAGCAGCTTAGCCGGGAGGCCGACAGATACGCAGTATTTT. The encoded protein is CASSLAGRPTDTQYF.

The genes are TRBV29-1 and TRBJ2-7; D not certain. The DNA end is a closer match to TRBJ2-5, so the J assignment may be wrong. The CDR3 totals 12 residues. The germline gives CDR1 SQVTM, CDR2 ANQGSEA. Written as DNA, the CDR3 is TGCAGCGTTGCCTACAAAGGAGAGACCCAGTACTTC. It specifies CSVAYKGETQYF.

The chain uses TRBV15 and TRBJ1-4; D unclear. V was cut by 0 bases and J by 14 bases, with 16 bases left in between. There are 14 residues in the CDR3. Germline CDR1 LNHNV, CDR2 YYDKDF (reference sequence). The CDR3 DNA is TGTGCCACCAGCAGAGATCCCGGAGCCTTCGGGCTGTTTTTT. Residues: CATSRDPGAFGLFF.